This T cell receptor (beta chain) was identified in a study of CD39 and CD103 CD8 tumor-infiltrating T cells. The table lists this clone with a count of one. Sorted memory CD8 cells were CD8+CD4-CD45RA-, regardless of CCR7. Only in-frame clones appear in the TCRdb table, and some are missing; sequencing was by immunoSEQ multiplex PCR. The table shows a few thousand clones, with just over 70% occurring only once. J gave up 7 bases and V 0 bases, and 6 bases lay outside the gene matches. Germline V CDR1 and CDR2: MGHRA, YSYEKL. This CDR3 contains 15 residues. The sequence was obtained from a human donor with head and neck squamous cell carcinoma. This rearrangement joins TRBV4-1 to TRBJ2-5, with TRBD2 matching over 9 bases. The sequenced sample consisted of CD8+ T cells sorted from blood. Subset specified: total memory CD8 T cells (CD45RA-CCR7+/-) from blood or uninvolved lymph node. The CDR3 loop is CASSQDRASGATQYF. CDR3 nucleotide sequence: TGCGCCAGCAGCCAAGATCGAGCTAGCGGGGCGACCCAGTACTTC.